This entry describes one TCR beta chain. This sample is part of a study of cytotoxic CD8 clonotypes in ibrutinib-treated CLL. V lost 4 bases and J lost 7; bases outside the gene matches: 1. This CDR3 contains 13 residues. CDR1 MDHEN and CDR2 SYDVKM come from the germline V gene. Sequencing used immunoSEQ multiplex PCR; TCRdb keeps in-frame clones, though not all of them. The profile shows about 8,600 clones, less than 75% of them singletons. The TCR originated in a human donor with chronic lymphocytic leukemia. J is TRBJ2-1 and V is TRBV28; 10 bases align to TRBD2. The sequences come from PBMCs, collected before ibrutinib treatment. The CDR3 coding sequence is TGTGCCAGCAGTTGGACTAGCGGAAATGAGCAGTTCTTC. Protein product: CASSWTSGNEQFF.